This T cell receptor (beta chain) was retrieved from a study of shared clonotypes between healthy human individuals. A remark on this clone: Its antigen is still unknown.

CD8 cells regarded as naive lacked CD45RO, were positively chosen for CCR7, and omitted terminally differentiated effector memory CD45RA+ cells. V gave up 0 bases and J gave up 8 bases, with 16 bases separating them. Looked up from germline, CDR1 is MGHRA and CDR2 is YSYEKL. This CDR3 contains 16 residues. Generated by immunoSEQ multiplex PCR, the TCRdb table keeps only in-frame clones and is missing some. The sample has 2 million to 2.5 million clones; approximately 94% are singletons. Study-level findings and limits: Although depth was large, rarefaction showed that sequencing of the sorted subsets was incomplete. An expected dependence of interdonor clonotype sharing on sequencing depth was noted. Relative to clonotypes present in all four donors, those not shared had lower generation probabilities. Having only a few donors restricted how much genetic and exposure-history diversity was captured.

The rearrangement joins TRBV4-1 to TRBJ1-4, with D perhaps TRBD1 (5 bases). Specimen: naive CD8+ T cells sorted from blood. This receptor was taken from a man aged 18 to 29 in good health. In nucleotides, the CDR3 is TGCGCCAGCAGCCAAGATTCAGCCGAATGGGGGGAAAAACTGTTTTTT. Translation: CASSQDSAEWGEKLFF.